One T cell receptor beta chain is described in this entry. The CDR3 sequence is 17 residues long. Germline CDR1 reads LNHNV; CDR2 reads YYDKDF (reference sequence). The V gene end was trimmed by 0 bases and the J gene end by 3 bases; junction bases not matched to a gene: 9. Measured with immunoSEQ multiplex PCR; TCRdb has only the in-frame clones, and not every one. The sample includes hundreds of thousands of clones, around 87% seen only once; the top ten take 0.0094%. The data stem from a study of shared T cell receptors in the human thymus. This sample was shared with a second study, whose subject was human thymus T cells. That investigation notes: Repertoires from thymus and blood appeared to show biased V and J gene usage.

The chain joins TRBV15 to TRBJ2-7, with 9 bases matching TRBD2. The TCR comes from a boy in the first two years of life with a congenital heart defect. The sequenced sample consisted of thymocytes. The CDR3 spells CATSRDYWSGGRYEQYF. CDR3 in DNA: TGTGCCACCAGCAGAGATTACTGGAGCGGGGGGCGCTACGAGCAGTACTTC.